This T cell receptor (beta chain) was profiled in a study of blood T cell repertoires in COVID-19. CDR1 is MGHRA and CDR2 is YSYEKL in the germline V gene. CDR3 length: 17 amino acids. V shed 4 bases, J shed 1 base, and the junction held 9 bases outside the gene matches. Only in-frame clones appear in the TCRdb table, and some are missing; sequencing was by immunoSEQ multiplex PCR. The sample has 60,000 to 70,000 clones, roughly 85% seen once. The clonotype originates from a woman aged 60-70 years with acute or convalescent COVID-19. This rearrangement joins TRBV4-1 to TRBJ2-3; TRBD1 matches 9 bases. The material sequenced was peripheral blood. CDR3 loop: CASSPDPGQGGTDTQYF. The CDR3 nucleotides read TGCGCCAGCAGCCCGGACCCGGGACAGGGCGGCACAGATACGCAGTATTTT.